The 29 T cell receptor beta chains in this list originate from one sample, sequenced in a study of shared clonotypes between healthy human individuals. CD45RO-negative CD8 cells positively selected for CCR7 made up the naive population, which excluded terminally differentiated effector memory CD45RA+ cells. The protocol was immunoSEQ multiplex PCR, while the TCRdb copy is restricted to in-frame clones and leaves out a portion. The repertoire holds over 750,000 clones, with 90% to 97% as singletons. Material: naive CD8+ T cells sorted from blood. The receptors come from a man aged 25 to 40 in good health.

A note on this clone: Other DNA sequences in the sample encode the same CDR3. CDR3 coding DNA: TGTGCCAGCAGCTCAACTAGCGGGAGTTACGAGCAGTACTTC. Its protein product is CASSSTSGSYEQYF. The chain is built from TRBV7-9 and TRBJ2-7, with 11 positions matching TRBD2. CDR3 length: 14 residues. The germline gives CDR1 SEHNR, CDR2 FQNEAQ (reference sequence). With 4 bases clipped from V and 4 bases from J, the junction kept 3 bases outside the gene matches.

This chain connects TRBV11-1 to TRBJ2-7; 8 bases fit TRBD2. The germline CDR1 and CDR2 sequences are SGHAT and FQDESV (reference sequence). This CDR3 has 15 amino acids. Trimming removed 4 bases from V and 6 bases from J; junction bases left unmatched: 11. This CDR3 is CASSSASGGYPEQYF. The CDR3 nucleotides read TGTGCCAGCAGCTCAGCGAGCGGGGGTTATCCCGAGCAGTACTTC.

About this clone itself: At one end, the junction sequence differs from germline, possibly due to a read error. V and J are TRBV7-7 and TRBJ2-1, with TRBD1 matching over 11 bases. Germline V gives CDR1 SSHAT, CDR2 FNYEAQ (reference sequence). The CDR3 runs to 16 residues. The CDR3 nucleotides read TGTGCTAGCAGCCCGGGGGACAGGGGGTCCTACAATGAGCAGTTCTTC. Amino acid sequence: CASSPGDRGSYNEQFF.

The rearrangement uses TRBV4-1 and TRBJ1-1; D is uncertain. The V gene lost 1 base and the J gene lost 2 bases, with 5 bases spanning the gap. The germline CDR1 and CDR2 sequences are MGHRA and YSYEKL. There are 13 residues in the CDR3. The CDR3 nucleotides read TGCGCCAGCAGCCAAGGCCCTAACACTGAAGCTTTCTTT. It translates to CASSQGPNTEAFF.

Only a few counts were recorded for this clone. The DNA of the CDR3 is TGTGCCACCAGCAGAGATTTCTTGCTAGGGGGATCCTACAATGAGCAGTTCTTC. It is translated as CATSRDFLLGGSYNEQFF. The rearrangement joins TRBV15 to TRBJ2-1, with a possible D match to TRBD1 (6 bases). Germline CDR1 and CDR2: LNHNV and YYDKDF (reference sequence). The CDR3 consists of 18 residues. The germline V and J ends were trimmed by 0 bases and 1 base, with 16 bases remaining between them.

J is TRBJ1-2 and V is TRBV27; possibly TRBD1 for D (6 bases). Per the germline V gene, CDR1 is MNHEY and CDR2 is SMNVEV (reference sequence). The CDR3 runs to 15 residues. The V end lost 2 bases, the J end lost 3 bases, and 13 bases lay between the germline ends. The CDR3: CASSLVGGLHYGYTF. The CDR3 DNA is TGTGCCAGCAGTTTAGTGGGGGGCCTTCACTATGGCTACACCTTC.

This CDR3 is CASSLVVWNEQFF. The CDR3 nucleotides read TGTGCCAGCAGCTTAGTGGTCTGGAATGAGCAGTTCTTC. The rearrangement joins TRBV7-6 to TRBJ2-1; the D is unclear. The CDR3 totals 13 residues. Per the germline V gene, CDR1 is SGHVS and CDR2 is FNYEAQ. The ends were cut back, 1 base at V and 7 bases at J, with 8 bases in the middle.

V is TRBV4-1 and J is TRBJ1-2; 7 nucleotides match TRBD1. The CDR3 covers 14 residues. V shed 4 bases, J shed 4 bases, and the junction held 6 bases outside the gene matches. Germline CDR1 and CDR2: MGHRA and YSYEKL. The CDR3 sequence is CASSPETGFYGYTF. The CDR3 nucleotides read TGCGCCAGCAGCCCCGAGACAGGGTTCTATGGCTACACCTTC.

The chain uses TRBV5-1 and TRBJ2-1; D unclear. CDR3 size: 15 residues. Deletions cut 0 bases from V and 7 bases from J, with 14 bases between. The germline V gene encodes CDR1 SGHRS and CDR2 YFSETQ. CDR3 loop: CASSLDGAGYNEQFF. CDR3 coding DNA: TGCGCCAGCAGCTTGGATGGTGCTGGTTATAATGAGCAGTTCTTC.

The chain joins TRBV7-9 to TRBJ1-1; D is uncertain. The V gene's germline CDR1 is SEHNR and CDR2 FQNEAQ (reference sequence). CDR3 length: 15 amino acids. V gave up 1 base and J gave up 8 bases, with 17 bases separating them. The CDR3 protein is CASSLGAALGVEAFF. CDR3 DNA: TGTGCCAGCAGCTTAGGTGCGGCCCTCGGGGTAGAAGCTTTCTTT.

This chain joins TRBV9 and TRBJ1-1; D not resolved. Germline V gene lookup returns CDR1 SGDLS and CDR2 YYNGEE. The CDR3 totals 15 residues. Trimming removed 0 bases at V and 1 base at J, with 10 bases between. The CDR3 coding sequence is TGTGCCAGCAGCGTAGGCTCCGGGTCGAACACTGAAGCTTTCTTT. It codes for CASSVGSGSNTEAFF.

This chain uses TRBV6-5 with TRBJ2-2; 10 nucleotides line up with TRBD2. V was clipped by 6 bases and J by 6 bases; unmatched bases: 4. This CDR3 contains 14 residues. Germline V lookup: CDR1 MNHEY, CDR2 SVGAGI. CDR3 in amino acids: CASRGTSASGELFF. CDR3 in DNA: TGTGCCAGCAGGGGGACTAGCGCATCCGGGGAGCTGTTTTTT.

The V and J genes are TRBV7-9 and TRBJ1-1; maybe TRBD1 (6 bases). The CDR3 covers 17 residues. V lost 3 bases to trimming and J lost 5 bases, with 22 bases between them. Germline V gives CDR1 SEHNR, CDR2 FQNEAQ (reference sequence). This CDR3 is CASSFRDIKGNETEAFF. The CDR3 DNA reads TGTGCCAGCAGCTTCCGGGACATTAAAGGTAATGAGACTGAAGCTTTCTTT.

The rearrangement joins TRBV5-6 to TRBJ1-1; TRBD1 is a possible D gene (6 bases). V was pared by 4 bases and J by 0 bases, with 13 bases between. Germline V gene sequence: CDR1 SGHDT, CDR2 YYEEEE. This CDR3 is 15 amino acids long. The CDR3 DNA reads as TGTGCCAGCAGCCCTACGGGACACTTGAACACTGAAGCTTTCTTT. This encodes CASSPTGHLNTEAFF.

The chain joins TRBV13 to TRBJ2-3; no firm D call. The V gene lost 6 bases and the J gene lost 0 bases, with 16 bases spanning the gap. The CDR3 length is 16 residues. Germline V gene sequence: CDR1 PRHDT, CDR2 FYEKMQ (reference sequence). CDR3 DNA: TGTGCCAGCAGGTTACTGGGATCCTCTAGCACAGATACGCAGTATTTT. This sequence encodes CASRLLGSSSTDTQYF.

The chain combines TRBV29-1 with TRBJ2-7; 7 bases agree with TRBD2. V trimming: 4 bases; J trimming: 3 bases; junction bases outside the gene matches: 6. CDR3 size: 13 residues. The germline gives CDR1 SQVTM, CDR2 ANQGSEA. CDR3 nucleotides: TGCAGCGTTGGGGGGAGGGAACTCTACGAGCAGTACTTC. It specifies CSVGGRELYEQYF.

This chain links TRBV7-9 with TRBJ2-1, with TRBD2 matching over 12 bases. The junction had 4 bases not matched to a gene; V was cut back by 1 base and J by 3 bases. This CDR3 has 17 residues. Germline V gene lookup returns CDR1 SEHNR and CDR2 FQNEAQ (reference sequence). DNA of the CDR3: TGTGCCAGCAGCTTAGGGACTAGCGGGACCATCTACAATGAGCAGTTCTTC. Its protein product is CASSLGTSGTIYNEQFF.

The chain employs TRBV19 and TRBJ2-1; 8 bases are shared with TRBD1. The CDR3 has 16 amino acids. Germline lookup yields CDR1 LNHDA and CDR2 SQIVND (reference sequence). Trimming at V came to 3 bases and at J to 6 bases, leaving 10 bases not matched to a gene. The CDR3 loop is CASSIKWQGAFNEQFF. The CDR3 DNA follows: TGTGCCAGTAGTATTAAATGGCAGGGGGCTTTCAATGAGCAGTTCTTC.

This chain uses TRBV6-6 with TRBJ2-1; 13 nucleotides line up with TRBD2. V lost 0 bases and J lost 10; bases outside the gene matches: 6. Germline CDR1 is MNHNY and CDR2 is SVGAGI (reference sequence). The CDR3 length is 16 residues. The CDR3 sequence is CASSYSGLAGVDEQFF. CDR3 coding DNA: TGTGCCAGCAGTTACTCCGGACTAGCGGGAGTAGACGAGCAGTTCTTC.

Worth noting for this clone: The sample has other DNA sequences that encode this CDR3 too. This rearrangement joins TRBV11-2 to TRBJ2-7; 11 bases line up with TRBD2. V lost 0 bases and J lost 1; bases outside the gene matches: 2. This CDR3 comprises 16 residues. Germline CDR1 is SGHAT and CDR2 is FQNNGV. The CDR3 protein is CASSLELAGGSYEQYF. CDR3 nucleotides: TGTGCCAGCAGCTTAGAGTTAGCGGGAGGGTCCTACGAGCAGTACTTC.

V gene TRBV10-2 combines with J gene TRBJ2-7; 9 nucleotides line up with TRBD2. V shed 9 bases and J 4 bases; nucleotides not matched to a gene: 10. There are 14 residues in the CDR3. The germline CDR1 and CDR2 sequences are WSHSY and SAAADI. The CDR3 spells CASTAGTSSYEQYF. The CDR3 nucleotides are TGCGCCAGTACGGCCGGGACTAGCTCGTACGAGCAGTACTTC.

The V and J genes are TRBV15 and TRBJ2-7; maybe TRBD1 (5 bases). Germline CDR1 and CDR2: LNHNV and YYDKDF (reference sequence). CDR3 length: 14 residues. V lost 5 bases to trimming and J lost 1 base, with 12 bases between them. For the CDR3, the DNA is TGTGCCACCAGCGGGGCAGTTCCTTCCTACGAGCAGTACTTC. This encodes CATSGAVPSYEQYF.

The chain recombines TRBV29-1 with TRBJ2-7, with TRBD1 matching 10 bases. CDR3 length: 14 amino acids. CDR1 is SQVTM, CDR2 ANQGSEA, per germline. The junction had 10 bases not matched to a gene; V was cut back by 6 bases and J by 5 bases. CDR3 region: CSVTPGTGVHEQYF. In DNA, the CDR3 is TGCAGCGTCACGCCCGGGACAGGGGTTCACGAGCAGTACTTC.

CDR3 in DNA: TGTGCCAGCAGTCCCAGGCACTATGGCTACACCTTC. Encoded protein: CASSPRHYGYTF. The chain combines TRBV27 with TRBJ1-2, with D uncertain. Per the germline V gene, CDR1 is MNHEY and CDR2 is SMNVEV (reference sequence). CDR3 length: 12 residues. V was pared by 5 bases and J by 3 bases, with 7 bases between.

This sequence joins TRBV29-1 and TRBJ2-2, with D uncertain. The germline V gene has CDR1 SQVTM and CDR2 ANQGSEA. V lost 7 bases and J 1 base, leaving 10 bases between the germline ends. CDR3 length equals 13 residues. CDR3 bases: TGCAGCGGCCGGATAATGAACACCGGGGAGCTGTTTTTT. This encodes CSGRIMNTGELFF.

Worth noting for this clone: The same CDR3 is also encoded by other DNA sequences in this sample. Here the CDR3 DNA reads TGTGCCTGGAGTGTACTTGGGGGGTACAATGAGCAGTTCTTC. This codes for CAWSVLGGYNEQFF. The chain employs TRBV30 and TRBJ2-1; D is possibly TRBD2 (6 bases). V lost 0 bases and J 4 bases, leaving 10 bases between the germline ends. The CDR3 has 14 residues. Germline-derived CDR1 and CDR2 are GTSNPN and SVGIG (reference sequence).

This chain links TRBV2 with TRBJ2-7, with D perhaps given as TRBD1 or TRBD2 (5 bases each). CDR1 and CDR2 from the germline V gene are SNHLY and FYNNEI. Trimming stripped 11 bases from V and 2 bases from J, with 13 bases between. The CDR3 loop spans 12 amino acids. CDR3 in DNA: TGTGCCGGGGCCGGGACCACCTACGAGCAGTACTTC. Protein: CAGAGTTYEQYF. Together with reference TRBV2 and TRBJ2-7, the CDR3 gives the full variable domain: EPEVTQTPSHQVTQMGQEVILRCVPISNHLYFYWYRQILGQKVEFLVSFYNNEISEKSEIFDDQFSVERPDGSNFTLKIRSTKLEDSAMYFCAGAGTTYEQYFGPGTRLTVT.

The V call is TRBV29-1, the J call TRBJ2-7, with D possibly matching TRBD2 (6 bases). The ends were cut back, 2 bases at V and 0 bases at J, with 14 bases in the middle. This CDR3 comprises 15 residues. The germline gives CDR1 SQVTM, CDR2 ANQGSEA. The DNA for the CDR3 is TGCAGCGTTGAACGTGCGGGAACCAGCTCCTACGAGCAGTACTTC. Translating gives CSVERAGTSSYEQYF.

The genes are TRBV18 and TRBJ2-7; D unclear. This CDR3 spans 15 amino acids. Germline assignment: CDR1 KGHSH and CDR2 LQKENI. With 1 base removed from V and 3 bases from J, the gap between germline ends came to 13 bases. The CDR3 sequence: CASSPREGYGYEQYF. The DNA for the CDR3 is TGTGCCAGCTCACCACGAGAAGGGTATGGCTACGAGCAGTACTTC.